Following are 24 T cell receptor beta chains from one sample sequenced in a study of OX40 agonist ivuxolimab in advanced cancers. Sequenced by immunoSEQ multiplex PCR; TCRdb stores in-frame clones only, minus some. The sample has over 55,000 clones, 80% seen once. The specimen was CD4+ or CD8+ T cells sorted from blood, collected in a trial of the OX40 agonist ivuxolimab. These receptors were obtained from an adult with an advanced solid tumor such as melanoma, head and neck, liver or kidney cancer.

This chain uses TRBV6-1 with TRBJ2-4, with D possibly matching TRBD2 (5 bases). The CDR3 totals 12 residues. Trimming removed 8 bases at V and 9 bases at J, with 14 bases between. Per germline, CDR1 MNHNS and CDR2 SASEGT. The CDR3 loop is CASQGGWAIQYF. CDR3 DNA sequence: TGTGCCAGCCAAGGAGGTTGGGCCATTCAGTACTTC.

The chain has TRBV18 and TRBJ1-2; D uncertain. The CDR3 contains 12 residues. Germline loops: CDR1 KGHSH, CDR2 LQKENI. Trimming pared 6 bases from V and 8 bases from J, leaving 13 bases between. DNA of the CDR3: TGTGCCAGCTCTGAGGGCCGGGAGGGCTACACCTTC. This gives the protein CASSEGREGYTF.

This rearrangement joins TRBV5-8 to TRBJ1-5; D ambiguous. Germline V gene data show CDR1 as SGHTS and CDR2 as YDEGEE. Trimming took off 1 base at V and 4 bases at J, with 9 bases between the two ends. The CDR3 length is 14 residues. CDR3 DNA: TGTGCCAGCAGCTTGCATGCGGGGAATCAGCCCCAGCATTTT. Encoded protein: CASSLHAGNQPQHF.

This chain connects TRBV30 to TRBJ1-4, with D possibly TRBD1 on 5 matching bases. V was clipped by 2 bases and J by 11 bases, with 18 bases between them. Germline V gene lookup returns CDR1 GTSNPN and CDR2 SVGIG (reference sequence). CDR3 length equals 14 residues. CDR3 coding DNA: TGTGCCTGGAGTCTCATGGGTTCCGGGACGAAACTGTTTTTT. Its protein is CAWSLMGSGTKLFF.

The chain couples TRBV27 to TRBJ2-1; D gene uncertain. This CDR3 has 14 residues. Trimming pared 7 bases from V and 9 bases from J, leaving 19 bases between. The germline CDR1 and CDR2 sequences are MNHEY and SMNVEV (reference sequence). CDR3 region: CASKPTLVAGEQFF. As DNA, the CDR3 is TGTGCCAGCAAGCCCACCCTGGTAGCCGGTGAGCAGTTCTTC.

V usage is TRBV7-9 and J usage is TRBJ2-4; 8 nucleotides agree with TRBD1. CDR3 size: 16 residues. Per the germline V gene, CDR1 is SEHNR and CDR2 is FQNEAQ (reference sequence). The V gene end was trimmed by 5 bases and the J gene end by 8 bases; junction bases not matched to a gene: 14. As DNA, the CDR3 is TGTGCCAGCAGCCCTCCCCCGCGACAGGGGATGGACATTCAGTACTTC. It codes for CASSPPPRQGMDIQYF.

The gene calls are TRBV11-2 and TRBJ2-3; D uncertain. Per germline, CDR1 SGHAT and CDR2 FQNNGV. Trimming shortened V by 2 bases and J by 0 bases, and 9 bases separated the two germline ends. The CDR3 length is 15 residues. In DNA, the CDR3 is TGTGCCAGCAGCTTATACGTGGATAGCACAGATACGCAGTATTTT. The encoded protein is CASSLYVDSTDTQYF.

This clone was observed a handful of times. V and J are TRBV10-3 and TRBJ2-2, with 9 bases that match TRBD1. V lost 8 bases to trimming and J lost 2 bases; unmatched junction nucleotides: 9. The CDR3 sequence is 16 residues long. CDR1 is ENHRY, CDR2 SYGVKD, per germline. The CDR3 sequence: CAIGGGTGINTGELFF. DNA of the CDR3: TGTGCCATCGGGGGTGGGACAGGGATAAACACCGGGGAGCTGTTTTTT.

Written as DNA, the CDR3 is TGTGCCAGCAGTTTGGCCCTGGGGGCAACTAATGAAAAACTGTTTTTT. As protein: CASSLALGATNEKLFF. The chain employs TRBV28 and TRBJ1-4, with D maybe TRBD1 (5 bases). Germline lookup yields CDR1 MDHEN and CDR2 SYDVKM. This CDR3 is 16 amino acids long. V lost 3 bases, J lost 0 bases, and 11 bases lay in between.

This clone was counted only a few times. The CDR3 here is CASSTGRTGYGTGELFF. CDR3 DNA sequence: TGTGCCAGTAGTACCGGGCGAACAGGGTATGGGACCGGGGAGCTGTTTTTT. This chain connects TRBV19 to TRBJ2-2; D possibly corresponds to TRBD1 (6 bases). The CDR3 has 17 residues. The V end lost 4 bases, the J end lost 5 bases, and 20 bases lay between the germline ends. From germline, CDR1 is LNHDA and CDR2 SQIVND (reference sequence).

The genes are TRBV11-2 and TRBJ2-3, with D perhaps matching TRBD1 or TRBD2 (5 bases each). V shed 4 bases and J shed 5 bases, with 13 bases lying between them. This CDR3 is 14 amino acids long. Germline V gene lookup returns CDR1 SGHAT and CDR2 FQNNGV. The chain's CDR3 is CASSYISDRDTQYF. The DNA for the CDR3 is TGTGCCAGCAGCTATATTAGCGACAGAGATACGCAGTATTTT.

V is TRBV7-2 and J is TRBJ2-2; TRBD1 agrees at 8 bases. V was clipped by 10 bases and J by 1 base; unmatched bases: 2. Germline lookup yields CDR1 SGHTA and CDR2 FQGNSA. The CDR3 has 13 residues. The DNA for the CDR3 is TGTGCCACAGGGACAGGGAACACCGGGGAGCTGTTTTTT. This sequence encodes CATGTGNTGELFF.

The chain uses TRBV5-1 and TRBJ2-7; TRBD1 aligns across 10 bases. CDR3 length: 17 residues. Germline trimming cut 0 bases from V and 4 bases from J; bases unmatched to any gene: 10. Germline CDR1 is SGHRS and CDR2 is YFSETQ. CDR3 loop: CASSLGQTGQGPYEQYF. The CDR3 DNA is TGCGCCAGCAGCTTGGGACAAACGGGACAGGGGCCTTACGAGCAGTACTTC.

The CDR3 here is CASSRGLAGKQETQYF. The DNA for the CDR3 is TGTGCCAGCAGTCGGGGACTAGCGGGCAAACAAGAGACCCAGTACTTC. This chain joins TRBV28 and TRBJ2-5, with 12 bases that match TRBD2. This CDR3 is built from 16 residues. The V segment lost 5 bases and the J segment 2 bases; nucleotides outside the gene matches: 6. Germline lookup yields CDR1 MDHEN and CDR2 SYDVKM. The full variable domain, in which reference TRBV28 and TRBJ2-5 provide the parts outside the CDR3, is DVKVTQSSRYLVKRTGEKVFLECVQDMDHENMFWYRQDPGLGLRLIYFSYDVKMKEKGDIPEGYSVSREKKERFSLILESASTNQTSMYLCASSRGLAGKQETQYFGPGTRLLVL.

This chain uses TRBV5-1 with TRBJ2-7, with a possible D match to TRBD2 (5 bases). The germline CDR1 and CDR2 sequences are SGHRS and YFSETQ. This CDR3 contains 15 residues. V lost 0 bases and J 6 bases, leaving 16 bases between the germline ends. CDR3 protein: CASSLAALRGIEQYF. In DNA form, the CDR3 reads TGCGCCAGCAGCTTGGCCGCACTAAGAGGGATCGAGCAGTACTTC.

The rearrangement uses TRBV5-1 and TRBJ1-3; D not certain. The ends were cut back, 0 bases at V and 0 bases at J, with 7 bases in the middle. The CDR3 has 15 amino acids. The germline V gene encodes CDR1 SGHRS and CDR2 YFSETQ. The CDR3 nucleotides read TGCGCCAGCAGCTTGGCCATGGACTCTGGAAACACCATATATTTT. Its protein is CASSLAMDSGNTIYF.

The chain carries TRBV2 and TRBJ1-1; 7 bases line up with TRBD1. Unmatched junction bases numbered 8, after V lost 7 bases and J lost 0 bases. The CDR3 covers 15 residues. The germline V gene encodes CDR1 SNHLY and CDR2 FYNNEI. The DNA of the CDR3 is TGTGCCAGCAATAACCCCGGGACAGTGAACACTGAAGCTTTCTTT. This encodes CASNNPGTVNTEAFF.

The chain links TRBV9 to TRBJ2-3; 11 positions match TRBD2. After removal of 4 bases from V and 11 bases from J, the junction contained 9 bases not matched to a gene. The CDR3 extends over 14 amino acids. The germline gives CDR1 SGDLS, CDR2 YYNGEE. The DNA of the CDR3 is TGTGCCAGCAGCCTGACTAGCGGGGAGGAGGGGCAGTATTTT. Its protein product is CASSLTSGEEGQYF.

The chain employs TRBV5-8 and TRBJ2-7; the D gene could be TRBD1 or TRBD2 (5 bases each). CDR3 size: 15 residues. The V end was cut by 5 bases, the J end by 7 bases, with 22 bases between. Germline CDR1 is SGHTS and CDR2 is YDEGEE. CDR3 bases: TGTGCCAGCAGTTCCGGGACCCAACCACGAATGGAGCAGTACTTC. Translated: CASSSGTQPRMEQYF.

The chain uses TRBV2 and TRBJ2-5; D is perhaps TRBD2 (6 bases). Trimming left V 6 bases short and J 3 bases short, with 11 bases between. CDR1 SNHLY and CDR2 FYNNEI come from the germline V gene. The CDR3 is 13 residues long. The CDR3 nucleotides are TGTGCCAGCAGACGGGACTTGGAAGAGACCCAGTACTTC. This translates into CASRRDLEETQYF.

This clone was detected once. CDR3 loop: CASSVGDRAIETQYF. CDR3 nucleotide sequence: TGTGCCAGCAGCGTAGGGGACAGGGCGATAGAGACCCAGTACTTC. The chain employs TRBV9 and TRBJ2-5; 9 nucleotides line up with TRBD1. Looked up from germline, CDR1 is SGDLS and CDR2 is YYNGEE. This CDR3 contains 15 residues. V shed 0 bases, J shed 4 bases, and the junction held 4 bases outside the gene matches.

This chain joins TRBV7-2 and TRBJ2-3; TRBD2 is a possible D gene (6 bases). The CDR3 is 15 residues long. The germline V gene has CDR1 SGHTA and CDR2 FQGNSA. Trimming shortened V by 5 bases and J by 2 bases, and 14 bases separated the two germline ends. In DNA form, the CDR3 reads TGTGCCAGCAGCACACGGGACTCCACCACAGATACGCAGTATTTT. It specifies CASSTRDSTTDTQYF.

The chain is built from TRBV9 and TRBJ2-1; 7 positions agree with TRBD2. CDR1 is SGDLS, CDR2 YYNGEE, per germline. The J segment lost 2 bases and the V segment lost 3 bases, leaving 5 bases of the junction unmatched. The length of the CDR3 is 15 residues. CDR3 sequence (DNA): TGTGCCAGCAGCGAGAGCGGGATCGCCTACAATGAGCAGTTCTTC. It is translated as CASSESGIAYNEQFF.

The chain combines TRBV4-3 with TRBJ2-3, with a weak D call TRBD1 (6 bases). The V gene lost 5 bases and the J gene lost 6 bases, with 6 bases spanning the gap. The CDR3 is made up of 11 amino acids. The V gene's germline CDR1 is LGHNA and CDR2 YSLEER. In nucleotides, the CDR3 is TGCGCCAGCAGCACAGGGGATACGCAGTATTTT. Its translation is CASSTGDTQYF.